This T cell receptor beta chain was sequenced in a study of tumor-infiltrating lymphocytes in primary liver carcinoma. In the study overall: Roughly 3.5 to 7.5 million productive TCRbeta reads were obtained per sample, with similar numbers across tissue types.

Investigators took RNA and DNA out together from 20-30 mg of unsorted bulk tissue. Through surgical resection, the patients' primary liver carcinoma was treated. Five distinct regions per tumor were sampled. This clonotype was observed many times. No antigen is known for it. Whole-study results and caveats: Tumors had a top-250-clone fraction that was significantly higher than blood (p = 0.039).

With V trimmed by 4 bases and J by 3 bases, 11 bases remained unmatched. CDR1 is MNHEY, CDR2 SVGAGI, per germline. The length of the CDR3 is 18 residues. Reverse transcription of around 0.45 ug total RNA with a constant-region primer produced TCR beta cDNA. Each TCR beta library was derived from three nested multiplex PCR rounds that employed slightly modified ARM-PCR. With TRBV1-TRBV30 forward primers and a C-beta reverse primer, the first two PCR rounds were run for around 10 cycles each. MiXCR, run by TCRdb on the multiplex PCR reads, gives a single entry per CDR3 protein. The sample records around 100,000 distinct CDR3 sequences, under 70% being singletons.

The source is a woman aged 60-75 years with primary liver carcinoma and hepatitis B virus infection. This chain uses TRBV6-5 with TRBJ1-6, with 8 bases fitting TRBD1. The sample taken for sequencing was liver tumor tissue from sampling region 2. Subset given: tumor region T2, inferior pole. CDR3 region: CASSSPRTGNYYNSPLHF. In DNA, the CDR3 is TGTGCCAGCAGTTCTCCGAGGACAGGGAACTACTATAATTCACCCCTCCACTTT.